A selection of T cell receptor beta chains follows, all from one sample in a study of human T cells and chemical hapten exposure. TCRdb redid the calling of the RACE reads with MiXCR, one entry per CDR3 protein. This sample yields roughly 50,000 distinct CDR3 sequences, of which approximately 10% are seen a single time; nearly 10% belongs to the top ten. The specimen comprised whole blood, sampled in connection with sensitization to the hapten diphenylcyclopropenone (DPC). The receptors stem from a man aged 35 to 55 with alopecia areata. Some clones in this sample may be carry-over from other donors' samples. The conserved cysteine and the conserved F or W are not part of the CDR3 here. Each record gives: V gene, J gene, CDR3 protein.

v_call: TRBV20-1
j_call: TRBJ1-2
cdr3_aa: SARDYLAGVYGYT

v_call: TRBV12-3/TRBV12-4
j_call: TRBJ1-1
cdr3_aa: ASSLATGTEAF

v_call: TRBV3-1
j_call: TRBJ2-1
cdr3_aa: ASSSRTGGISNEQF

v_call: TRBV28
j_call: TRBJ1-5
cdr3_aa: ASSLGRTGNQPQH

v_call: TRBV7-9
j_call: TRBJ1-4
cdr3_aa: ASSGSRDRVLGVEKLF

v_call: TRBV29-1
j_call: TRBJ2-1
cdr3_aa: SVATSGSYNEQF

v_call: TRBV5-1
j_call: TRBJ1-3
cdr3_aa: ASSPGNGNTIY

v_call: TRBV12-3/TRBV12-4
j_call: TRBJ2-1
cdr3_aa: ASSAPGQGANEQF

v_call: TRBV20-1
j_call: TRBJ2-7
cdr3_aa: SARKKGGSYEQY

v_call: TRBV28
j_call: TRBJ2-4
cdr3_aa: ASSKSQGAKNIQY

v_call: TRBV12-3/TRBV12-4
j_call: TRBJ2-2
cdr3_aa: ASIEGRDRGAGELF

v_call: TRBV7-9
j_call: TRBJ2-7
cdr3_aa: ASTPGYEQY

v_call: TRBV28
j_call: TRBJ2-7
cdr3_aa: ASSFRTGTYEQY

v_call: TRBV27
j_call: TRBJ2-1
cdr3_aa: ASGDQFFGTGGNEQF

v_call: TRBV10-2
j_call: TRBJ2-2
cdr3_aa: ASSQRESGELF

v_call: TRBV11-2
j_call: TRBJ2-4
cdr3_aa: ASSLWGTSNPRGRENIQY

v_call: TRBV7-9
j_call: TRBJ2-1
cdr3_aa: ASSSQDSYNEQF

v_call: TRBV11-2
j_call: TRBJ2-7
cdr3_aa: ASSGPGGEQY

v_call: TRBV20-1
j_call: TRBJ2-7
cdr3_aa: SALLTGTSGGSSYEQY

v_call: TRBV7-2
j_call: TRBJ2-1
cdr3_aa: ASSSMGRLRNNEQF

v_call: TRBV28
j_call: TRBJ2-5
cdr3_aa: ASSFTTRTGAIQETQY

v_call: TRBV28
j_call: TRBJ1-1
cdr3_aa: ASSSWDRGTEAF

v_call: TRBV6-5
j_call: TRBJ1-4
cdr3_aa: ASSYSGGGEKLF

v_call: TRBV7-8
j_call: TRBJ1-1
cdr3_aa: ASSLSAGSTEAF

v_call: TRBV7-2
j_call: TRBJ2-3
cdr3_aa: ASSLAVRRQY

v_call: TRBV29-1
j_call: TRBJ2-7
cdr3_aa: SYRGGPYEQY

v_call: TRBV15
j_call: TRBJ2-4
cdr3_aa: ATSRDHGDGAGMNIQY

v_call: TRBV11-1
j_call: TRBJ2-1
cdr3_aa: ASSHWTSGTFSYNEQF

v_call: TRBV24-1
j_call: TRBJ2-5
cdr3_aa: ATSDLADQETQY

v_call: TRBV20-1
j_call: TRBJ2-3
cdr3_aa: SAKHGTATDTQY

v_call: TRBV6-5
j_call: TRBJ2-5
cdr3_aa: ASNSLAGGKETQY

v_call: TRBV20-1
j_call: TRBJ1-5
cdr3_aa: SASPGTTSNQPQH

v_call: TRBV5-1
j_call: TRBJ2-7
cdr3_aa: ASSPSTGTGYEQY

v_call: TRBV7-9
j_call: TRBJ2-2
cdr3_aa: ASTPGHLNTGELF

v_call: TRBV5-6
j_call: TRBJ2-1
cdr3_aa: ASSLIPGGPYNEQF

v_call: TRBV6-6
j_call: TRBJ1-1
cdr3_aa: ASSRATEAF

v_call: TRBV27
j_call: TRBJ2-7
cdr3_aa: ASSISFRDEQY

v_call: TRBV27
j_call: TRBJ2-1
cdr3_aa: ASRSRQGTSGRAGNEQF

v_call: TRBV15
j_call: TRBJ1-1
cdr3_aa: ATSSHRGGGTEAF

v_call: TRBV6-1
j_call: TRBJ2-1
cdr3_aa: ASTGETAYNEQF

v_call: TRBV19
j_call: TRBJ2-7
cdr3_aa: ASSNTPGLSYEQY

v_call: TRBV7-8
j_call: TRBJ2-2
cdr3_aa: ASSRLSGQGRAGELF

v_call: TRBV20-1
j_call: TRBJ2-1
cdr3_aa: SARAGTTGTYNEQF

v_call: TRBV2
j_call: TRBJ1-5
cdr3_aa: ASSGGGWSNQPQH

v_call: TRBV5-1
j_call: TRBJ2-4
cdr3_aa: ASSPGQQNGIQY

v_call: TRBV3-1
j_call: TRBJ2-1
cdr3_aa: ASSQDRNSGRASEQI

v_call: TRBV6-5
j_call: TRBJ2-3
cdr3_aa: ASSRPSIVGSTDTQY

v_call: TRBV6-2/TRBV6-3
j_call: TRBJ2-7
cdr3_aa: ASSSPGLAGLYEQY

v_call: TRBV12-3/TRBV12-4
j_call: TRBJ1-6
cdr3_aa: ASRQNAGTGHNSPLH

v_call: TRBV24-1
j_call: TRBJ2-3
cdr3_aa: ATSIASTDTQY

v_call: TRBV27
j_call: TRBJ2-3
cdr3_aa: ASRGTSRNTDTQY

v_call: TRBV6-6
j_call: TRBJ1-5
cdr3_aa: ASSRGQDQPQH

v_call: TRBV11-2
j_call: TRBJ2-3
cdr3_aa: ASSFGSGTSTDTQY

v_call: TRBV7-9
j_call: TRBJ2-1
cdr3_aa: ASSLGRGTYNEQF

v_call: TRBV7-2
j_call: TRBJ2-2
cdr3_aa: VSSLGGGRELF

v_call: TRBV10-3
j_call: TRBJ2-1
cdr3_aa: AMGRVYNEQF

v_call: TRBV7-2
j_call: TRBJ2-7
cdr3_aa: ASSLRLAGENYEQY

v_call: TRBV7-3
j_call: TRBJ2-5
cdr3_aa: ASSRDSRSGTQY